What follows is one TCR beta chain and its context. Its antigen remains unidentified. These data belong to a study of shared clonotypes between healthy human individuals. Study observations and caveats: Exclusively blood specimens were collected; tissue repertoires likely differ.

Sequencing used immunoSEQ multiplex PCR; TCRdb keeps in-frame clones, though not all of them. Among roughly 490,000 clones listed, 76% were seen once. CDR3 length: 13 residues. Germline CDR1 is MNHEY and CDR2 is SMNVEV (reference sequence). J was trimmed by 1 base and V by 6 bases; bases with no gene match: 2. This TCR came from a woman aged 40 to 50 in good health. Some clones in this sample may be carry-over from other donors' samples. Specimen: PBMCs. The V and J genes are TRBV27 and TRBJ2-7; the match to TRBD1 covers 8 bases. As DNA, the CDR3 is TGTGCCAGCAGACGGACAGGGTCCTACGAGCAGTACTTC. As protein: CASRRTGSYEQYF.